This T cell receptor (beta chain) was profiled in a study of regulatory T cells in long-lasting Graves disease. Relying on iRepertoire HTBI primers and Arm-PCR of CDR3 regions, the team built TCR beta libraries. As processed by the authors: Identification across samples found some 60 TRBV and some 13 TRBJ segments. TCRdb redid the calling of the multiplex PCR reads with MiXCR, one entry per CDR3 protein. The V and J calls and clone size are TCRdb's, not the authors'. The table records around 250,000 distinct CDR3 sequences, 20% to 25% of them present only once. Indicated time point: newly diagnosed GD, antithyroid drugs for less than 3 months. The TCR library used RNA extracted from PBMCs. By American Thyroid Association guidelines, Graves' disease was diagnosed in the cohort. The authors drew patients from an endocrinology department in Xi'an, China. Sequenced material: peripheral blood mononuclear cells (PBMCs), taken at new diagnosis, from a patient treated with antithyroid drugs. This sequence was found in a female donor with Graves disease.

The CDR3 loop is CASSPISGRVHEQFF. CDR3 DNA sequence: TGTGCCAGCAGCCCCATCAGCGGGAGGGTTCATGAGCAGTTCTTC. This chain links TRBV11-2 with TRBJ2-7, with 10 bases fitting TRBD2. The DNA end lines up better with TRBJ2-1; the J call may be wrong. The CDR3 contains 15 residues. CDR1 and CDR2 (germline): SGHAT, FQNNGV.